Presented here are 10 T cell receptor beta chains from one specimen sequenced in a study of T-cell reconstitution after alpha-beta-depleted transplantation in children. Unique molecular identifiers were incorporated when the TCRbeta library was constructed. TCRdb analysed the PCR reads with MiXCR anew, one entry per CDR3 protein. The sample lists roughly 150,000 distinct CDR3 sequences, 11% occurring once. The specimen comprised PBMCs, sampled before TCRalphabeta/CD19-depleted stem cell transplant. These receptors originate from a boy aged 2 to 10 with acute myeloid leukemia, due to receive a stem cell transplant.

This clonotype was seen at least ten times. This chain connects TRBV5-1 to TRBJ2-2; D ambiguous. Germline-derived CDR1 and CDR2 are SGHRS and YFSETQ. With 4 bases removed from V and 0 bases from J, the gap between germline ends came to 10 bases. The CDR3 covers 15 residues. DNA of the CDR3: TGCGCCAGCAGCGGACGTGAGACGAACACCGGGGAGCTGTTTTTT. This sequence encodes CASSGRETNTGELFF.

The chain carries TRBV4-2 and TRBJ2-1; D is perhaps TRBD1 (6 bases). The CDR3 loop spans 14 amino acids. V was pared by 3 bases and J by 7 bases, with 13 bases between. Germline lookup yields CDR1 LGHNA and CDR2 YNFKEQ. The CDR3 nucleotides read TGTGCCAGCAGCCAGCTCTCCGGGACAAATGAGCAGTTCTTC. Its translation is CASSQLSGTNEQFF.

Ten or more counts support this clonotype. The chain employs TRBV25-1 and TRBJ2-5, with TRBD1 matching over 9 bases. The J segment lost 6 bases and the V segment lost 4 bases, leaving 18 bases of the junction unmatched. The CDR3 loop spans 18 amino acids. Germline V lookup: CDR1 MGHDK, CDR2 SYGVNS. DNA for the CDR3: TGTGCCAGCAGTGCCGTCCCGGGACAGGGACCGGTTGGGCAGACCCAGTACTTC. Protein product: CASSAVPGQGPVGQTQYF.

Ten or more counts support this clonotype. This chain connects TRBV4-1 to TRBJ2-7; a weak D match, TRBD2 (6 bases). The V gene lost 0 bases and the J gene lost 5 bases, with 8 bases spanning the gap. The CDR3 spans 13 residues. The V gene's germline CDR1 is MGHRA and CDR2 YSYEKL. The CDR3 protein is CASSQDPSDEQYF. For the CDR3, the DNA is TGCGCCAGCAGCCAAGATCCTAGCGACGAGCAGTACTTC.

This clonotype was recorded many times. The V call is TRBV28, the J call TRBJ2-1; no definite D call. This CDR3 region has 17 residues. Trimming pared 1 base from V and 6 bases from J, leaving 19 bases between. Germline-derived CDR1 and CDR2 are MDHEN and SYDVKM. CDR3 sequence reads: CASSLFRPDSMVNEQFF. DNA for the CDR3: TGTGCCAGCAGTTTATTTCGGCCCGACTCCATGGTCAATGAGCAGTTCTTC. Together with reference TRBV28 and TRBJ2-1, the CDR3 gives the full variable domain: DVKVTQSSRYLVKRTGEKVFLECVQDMDHENMFWYRQDPGLGLRLIYFSYDVKMKEKGDIPEGYSVSREKKERFSLILESASTNQTSMYLCASSLFRPDSMVNEQFFGPGTRLTVL.

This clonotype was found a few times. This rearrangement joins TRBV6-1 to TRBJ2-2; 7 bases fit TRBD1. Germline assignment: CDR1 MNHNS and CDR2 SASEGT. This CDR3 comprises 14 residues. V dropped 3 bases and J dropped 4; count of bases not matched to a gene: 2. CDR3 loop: CASSDRGFTGELFF. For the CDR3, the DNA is TGTGCCAGCAGTGACAGGGGGTTCACCGGGGAGCTGTTTTTT.

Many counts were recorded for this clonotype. CDR3 amino acids: CASSLALAGELFF. DNA of the CDR3: TGTGCCAGCAGCTTGGCGCTCGCCGGGGAGCTGTTTTTT. The chain uses TRBV7-8 and TRBJ2-2; D gene ambiguous. In germline, CDR1 is SGHVS, CDR2 FQNEAQ. This CDR3 has 13 residues. Trimming took off 3 bases at V and 6 bases at J, with 8 bases between the two ends.

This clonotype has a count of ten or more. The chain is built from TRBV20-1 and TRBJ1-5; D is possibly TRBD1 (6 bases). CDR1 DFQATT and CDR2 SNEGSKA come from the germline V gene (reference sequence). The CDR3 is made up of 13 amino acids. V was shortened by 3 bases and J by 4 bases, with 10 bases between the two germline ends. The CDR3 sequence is CSASWTENQPQHF. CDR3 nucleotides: TGCAGTGCTAGTTGGACAGAGAATCAGCCCCAGCATTTT.

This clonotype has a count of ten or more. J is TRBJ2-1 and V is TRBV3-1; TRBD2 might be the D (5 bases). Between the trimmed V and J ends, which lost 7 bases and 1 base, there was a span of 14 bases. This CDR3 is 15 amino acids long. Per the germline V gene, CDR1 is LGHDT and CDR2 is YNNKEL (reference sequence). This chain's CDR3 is CASKGGRGSYNEQFF. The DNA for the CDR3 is TGTGCCAGCAAGGGCGGCCGCGGGTCCTACAATGAGCAGTTCTTC.

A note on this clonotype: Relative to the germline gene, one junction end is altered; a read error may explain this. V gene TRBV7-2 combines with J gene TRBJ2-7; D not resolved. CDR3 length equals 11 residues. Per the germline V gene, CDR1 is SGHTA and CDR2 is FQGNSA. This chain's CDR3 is CASSSGILKNF. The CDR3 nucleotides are TGTGCCAGCAGCTCTGGGATTTTAAAGAACTTC.